The rows below give T cell receptor beta chains drawn from one sample of a study of control samples from healthy donors and cancer patients. TCRdb's copy holds only in-frame clones and misses some; the assay was immunoSEQ multiplex PCR. The sample carries tens of thousands of clones, roughly 80% recorded once. The sample taken for sequencing was PBMCs. The receptors were sampled from a man between 65 and 79 years old with lung cancer. CDR3s include the opening cysteine and the closing phenylalanine or tryptophan. Fields, in order: J gene, CDR3 length, clone size, D gene, V gene, CDR3 protein, CDR3 DNA. D genes are given only for firm matches. The size of a clone is reported for some rows only, either as once, few or many, or as a class for expanded clones.

J: TRBJ1-3; length: 15; size: -; D: -; V: TRBV5-6; CDR3: CASTTQGFSGNTIYF; DNA: TGTGCCAGCACCACACAGGGATTCTCTGGAAACACCATATATTTT
J: TRBJ1-1; length: 14; size: -; D: -; V: TRBV25-1; CDR3: CASSELGRGGEAFF; DNA: TGTGCCAGCAGTGAATTGGGCAGAGGGGGTGAAGCTTTCTTT
J: TRBJ2-3; length: 17; size: -; D: TRBD2; V: TRBV5-1; CDR3: CASSFTAGGTSTDTQYF; DNA: TGCGCCAGCAGCTTTACAGCGGGGGGGACTAGCACAGATACGCAGTATTTT
J: TRBJ1-1; length: 14; size: -; D: -; V: TRBV18; CDR3: CASSPQGQNTEAFF; DNA: TGTGCCAGCTCACCACAGGGGCAGAACACTGAAGCTTTCTTT
J: TRBJ2-7; length: 14; size: -; D: TRBD2; V: TRBV15; CDR3: CATSRSGTTYEQYF; DNA: TGTGCCACCAGCAGATCCGGGACTACCTACGAGCAGTACTTC
J: TRBJ1-2; length: 16; size: -; D: -; V: TRBV28; CDR3: CASSFSRGNPNYGYTF; DNA: TGTGCCAGCAGTTTCAGCCGTGGAAATCCTAACTATGGCTACACCTTC
J: TRBJ2-5; length: 14; size: -; D: -; V: TRBV19; CDR3: CASSIEPGAKTQYF; DNA: TGTGCCAGTAGTATAGAACCGGGGGCGAAGACCCAGTACTTC
J: TRBJ2-2; length: 16; size: -; D: TRBD1; V: TRBV7-9; CDR3: CASSSTGDFATGELFF; DNA: TGTGCCAGCAGCTCCACAGGGGATTTCGCCACCGGGGAGCTGTTTTTT
J: TRBJ2-6; length: 16; size: -; D: -; V: TRBV11-3; CDR3: CASSGGRFSGANVLTF; DNA: TGTGCCAGCAGTGGCGGACGGTTCTCTGGGGCCAACGTCCTGACTTTC
J: TRBJ1-5; length: 15; size: few; D: -; V: TRBV19; CDR3: CASSIGQGGGQPQHF; DNA: TGTGCCAGTAGTATAGGCCAAGGCGGTGGGCAGCCCCAGCATTTT
J: TRBJ2-7; length: 15; size: -; D: -; V: TRBV2; CDR3: CASSAGRPGSYEQYF; DNA: TGTGCCAGCAGTGCCGGACGACCGGGCTCCTACGAGCAGTACTTC
J: TRBJ1-2; length: 14; size: -; D: -; V: TRBV19; CDR3: CASNPFQANYGYTF; DNA: TGTGCCAGTAATCCCTTCCAGGCCAACTATGGCTACACCTTC
J: TRBJ1-6; length: 13; size: -; D: -; V: TRBV2; CDR3: CASRGLPNSPLHF; DNA: TGTGCCAGCAGGGGACTTCCCAATTCACCCCTCCACTTT
J: TRBJ1-5; length: 16; size: few; D: TRBD1; V: TRBV7-2; CDR3: CASSLDGQGSNQPQHF; DNA: TGTGCCAGCAGCTTGGACGGACAGGGTAGCAATCAGCCCCAGCATTTT
J: TRBJ1-3; length: 15; size: -; D: -; V: TRBV3-1/TRBV3-2; CDR3: CASSQERGTGNTIYF; DNA: TGTGCCAGCAGCCAAGAACGCGGGACTGGAAACACCATATATTTT
J: TRBJ2-5; length: 14; size: -; D: -; V: TRBV11-2; CDR3: CASSSSTLRETQYF; DNA: TGTGCCAGCAGCTCCTCGACACTAAGGGAGACCCAGTACTTC
J: TRBJ1-4; length: 15; size: -; D: -; V: TRBV7-6; CDR3: CASSLVLGPNEKLFF; DNA: TGTGCCAGCAGCTTAGTGCTAGGACCTAATGAAAAACTGTTTTTT
J: TRBJ2-3; length: 13; size: -; D: -; V: TRBV2; CDR3: CASYGGATDTQYF; DNA: TGTGCCTCCTATGGGGGGGCCACAGATACGCAGTATTTT
J: TRBJ2-1; length: 13; size: -; D: -; V: TRBV27; CDR3: CASSLFDGNEQFF; DNA: TGTGCCAGCAGTTTATTCGACGGGAATGAGCAGTTCTTC
J: TRBJ1-4; length: 14; size: -; D: TRBD1; V: TRBV6-5; CDR3: CASGYRGPDEKLFF; DNA: TGTGCCAGCGGCTACAGGGGGCCGGATGAAAAACTGTTTTTT
J: TRBJ2-1; length: 14; size: -; D: -; V: TRBV6-2/TRBV6-3; CDR3: CASSNPKQGNEQFF; DNA: TGTGCCAGCAGTAACCCAAAACAGGGAAATGAGCAGTTCTTC
J: TRBJ1-5; length: 15; size: -; D: -; V: TRBV7-2; CDR3: CASSLAGGSNQPQHF; DNA: TGTGCCAGCAGCTTAGCAGGGGGTAGCAATCAGCCTCAGCATTTT
J: TRBJ1-1; length: 13; size: -; D: -; V: TRBV5-1; CDR3: CASSLAANTEAFF; DNA: TGCGCCAGCAGCTTGGCAGCAAACACTGAAGCTTTCTTT
J: TRBJ1-1; length: 16; size: -; D: TRBD1; V: TRBV6-6; CDR3: CASSHVGTGANTEAFF; DNA: TGTGCCAGCAGCCACGTGGGCACAGGGGCGAACACTGAAGCTTTCTTT
J: TRBJ2-5; length: 15; size: once; D: TRBD2; V: TRBV14; CDR3: CASSPMREYQETQYF; DNA: TGTGCCAGCAGCCCCATGCGGGAGTACCAAGAGACCCAGTACTTC
J: TRBJ2-1; length: 15; size: -; D: TRBD2; V: TRBV5-1; CDR3: CASSSGGSSYNEQFF; DNA: TGCGCCAGCAGCTCGGGGGGGAGCTCCTACAATGAGCAGTTCTTC
J: TRBJ1-2; length: 14; size: few; D: -; V: TRBV7-4; CDR3: CAILCCFLKDGYTF; DNA: TGTGCCATTCTGTGTTGCTTTCTTAAGGATGGCTACACCTTC
J: TRBJ1-1; length: 15; size: once; D: -; V: TRBV19; CDR3: CASSIGVRVNTEAFF; DNA: TGTGCCAGTAGTATCGGAGTCAGGGTGAACACTGAAGCTTTCTTT
J: TRBJ1-2; length: 12; size: -; D: -; V: TRBV12-3/TRBV12-4; CDR3: CASSYGSYGYTF; DNA: TGTGCCAGCAGTTACGGATCCTATGGCTACACCTTC
J: TRBJ2-2; length: 15; size: -; D: -; V: TRBV12-5; CDR3: CASGGQTRGTGELFF; DNA: TGCGCTAGTGGAGGGCAGACAAGGGGCACCGGGGAGCTGTTTTTT
J: TRBJ2-7; length: 15; size: -; D: -; V: TRBV9; CDR3: CASSERDRPYYEQYF; DNA: TGTGCCAGCAGCGAGAGGGACCGACCGTACTACGAGCAGTACTTC
J: TRBJ1-4; length: 15; size: -; D: -; V: TRBV30; CDR3: CALQPQGRNNEKLFF; DNA: TGTGCCCTCCAACCCCAGGGGAGAAATAATGAAAAACTGTTTTTT
J: TRBJ2-3; length: 14; size: -; D: -; V: TRBV18; CDR3: CASSPAANTDTQYF; DNA: TGTGCCAGCTCACCCGCGGCAAACACAGATACGCAGTATTTT
J: TRBJ1-1; length: 15; size: -; D: -; V: TRBV4-3; CDR3: CASSQGPRGNTEAFF; DNA: TGCGCCAGCAGCCAAGGACCCAGGGGGAACACTGAAGCTTTCTTT
J: TRBJ2-3; length: 16; size: -; D: -; V: TRBV4-1; CDR3: CASSQGGGAGTDTQYF; DNA: TGCGCCAGCAGCCAAGGTGGAGGGGCGGGCACAGATACGCAGTATTTT
J: TRBJ2-3; length: 16; size: -; D: TRBD2; V: TRBV10-1; CDR3: CASSGEAGGPTDTQYF; DNA: TGCGCCAGCAGTGGTGAAGCGGGGGGACCCACAGATACGCAGTATTTT
J: TRBJ1-6; length: 14; size: -; D: TRBD1; V: TRBV3-1/TRBV3-2; CDR3: CANEQGAYNSPLHF; DNA: TGTGCCAACGAACAGGGGGCCTATAATTCACCCCTCCACTTT
J: TRBJ1-1; length: 14; size: -; D: -; V: TRBV7-2; CDR3: CASSFSFANTEAFF; DNA: TGTGCCAGCAGCTTTTCCTTTGCGAACACTGAAGCTTTCTTT
J: TRBJ2-2; length: 13; size: -; D: -; V: TRBV6-6; CDR3: CASRDKNTGELFF; DNA: TGTGCCAGCAGGGACAAGAACACCGGGGAGCTGTTTTTT
J: TRBJ2-5; length: 15; size: -; D: TRBD1; V: TRBV7-2; CDR3: CASSGRDRGKETQYF; DNA: TGTGCCAGCAGCGGACGGGACAGGGGGAAAGAGACCCAGTACTTC
J: TRBJ2-7; length: 13; size: -; D: -; V: TRBV5-5; CDR3: CASSYTGYYEQYF; DNA: TGTGCCAGCAGCTACACAGGGTACTACGAGCAGTACTTC
J: TRBJ2-1; length: 15; size: -; D: TRBD2; V: TRBV19; CDR3: CASKGTSGKYNEQFF; DNA: TGTGCCAGTAAAGGGACTAGCGGCAAGTACAATGAGCAGTTCTTC
J: TRBJ2-7; length: 16; size: -; D: TRBD1; V: TRBV27; CDR3: CASSPGTGGLRDEQYF; DNA: TGTGCCAGCAGTCCCGGGACAGGGGGTTTGAGGGACGAGCAGTACTTC
J: TRBJ1-2; length: 15; size: -; D: TRBD1; V: TRBV5-4; CDR3: CASSSGQEGIRGYTF; DNA: TGTGCCAGCAGCTCCGGACAGGAGGGGATTCGCGGCTACACCTTC
J: TRBJ2-3; length: 13; size: -; D: TRBD1; V: TRBV6-5; CDR3: CALEQGVPDTQYF; DNA: TGTGCGCTGGAACAGGGGGTCCCAGATACGCAGTATTTT
J: TRBJ1-1; length: 13; size: -; D: -; V: TRBV6-2/TRBV6-3; CDR3: CASSYAGNTEAFF; DNA: TGTGCCAGCAGTTATGCAGGGAACACTGAAGCTTTCTTT
J: TRBJ2-7; length: 14; size: -; D: -; V: TRBV5-4; CDR3: CASSFGRTSYEQYF; DNA: TGTGCCAGCAGCTTCGGCAGGACTTCCTACGAGCAGTACTTC
J: TRBJ2-7; length: 11; size: -; D: -; V: TRBV27; CDR3: CASSSGDKQYF; DNA: TGTGCCAGCAGTTCAGGGGATAAGCAGTACTTC
J: TRBJ1-2; length: 14; size: -; D: -; V: TRBV7-8; CDR3: CASRGNTKNYGYTF; DNA: TGTGCCAGCAGGGGGAACACCAAGAACTATGGCTACACCTTC
J: TRBJ2-7; length: 14; size: -; D: TRBD2; V: TRBV5-1; CDR3: CASSLPGLYYEQYF; DNA: TGCGCCAGCAGCTTGCCGGGACTATACTACGAGCAGTACTTC
J: TRBJ1-2; length: 15; size: -; D: TRBD1; V: TRBV4-1; CDR3: CASSQGQGVNYGYTF; DNA: TGCGCCAGCAGCCAAGGACAGGGGGTTAACTATGGCTACACCTTC
J: TRBJ2-1; length: 16; size: -; D: -; V: TRBV5-5; CDR3: CASSLAATGVYNEQFF; DNA: TGTGCCAGCAGCTTGGCCGCCACGGGGGTCTACAATGAGCAGTTCTTC
J: TRBJ1-2; length: 13; size: -; D: TRBD1; V: TRBV9; CDR3: CASSVLGGVGYTF; DNA: TGTGCCAGCAGCGTATTAGGGGGCGTAGGCTACACCTTC
J: TRBJ2-7; length: 17; size: -; D: TRBD2; V: TRBV5-4; CDR3: CASSPGLAGGLTYEQYF; DNA: TGTGCCAGCAGCCCGGGACTAGCGGGGGGCCTCACCTACGAGCAGTACTTC
J: TRBJ2-3; length: 13; size: few; D: -; V: TRBV7-9; CDR3: CASKQGNADTQYF; DNA: TGTGCCAGCAAGCAGGGGAACGCAGATACGCAGTATTTT
J: TRBJ2-1; length: 14; size: -; D: -; V: TRBV2; CDR3: CASSDHFSYNEQFF; DNA: TGTGCCAGCAGTGACCATTTCTCCTACAATGAGCAGTTCTTC
J: TRBJ1-4; length: 14; size: -; D: -; V: TRBV5-1; CDR3: CASSSGHTNEKLFF; DNA: TGCGCCAGCAGCTCTGGACACACTAATGAAAAACTGTTTTTT